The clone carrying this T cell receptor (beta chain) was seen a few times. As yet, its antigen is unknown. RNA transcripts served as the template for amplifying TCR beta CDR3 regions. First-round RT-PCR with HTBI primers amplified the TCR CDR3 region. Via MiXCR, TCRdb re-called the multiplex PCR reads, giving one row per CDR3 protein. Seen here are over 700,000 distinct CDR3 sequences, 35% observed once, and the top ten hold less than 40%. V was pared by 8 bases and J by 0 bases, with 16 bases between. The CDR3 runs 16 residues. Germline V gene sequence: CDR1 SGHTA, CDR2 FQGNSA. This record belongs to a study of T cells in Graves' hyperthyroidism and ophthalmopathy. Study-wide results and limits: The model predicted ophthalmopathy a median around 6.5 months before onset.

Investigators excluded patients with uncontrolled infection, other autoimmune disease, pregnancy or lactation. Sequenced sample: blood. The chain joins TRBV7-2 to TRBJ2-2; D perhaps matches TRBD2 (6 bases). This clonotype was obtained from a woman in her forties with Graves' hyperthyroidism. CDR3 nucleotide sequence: TGTGCCAGCTCAGCTTACTCGGGGGCGAACACCGGGGAGCTGTTTTTT. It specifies CASSAYSGANTGELFF. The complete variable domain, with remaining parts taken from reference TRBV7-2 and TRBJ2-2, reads GAGVSQSPSNKVTEKGKDVELRCDPISGHTALYWYRQSLGQGLEFLIYFQGNSAPDKSGLPSDRFSAERTGGSVSTLTIQRTQQEDSAVYLCASSAYSGANTGELFFGEGSRLTVL.